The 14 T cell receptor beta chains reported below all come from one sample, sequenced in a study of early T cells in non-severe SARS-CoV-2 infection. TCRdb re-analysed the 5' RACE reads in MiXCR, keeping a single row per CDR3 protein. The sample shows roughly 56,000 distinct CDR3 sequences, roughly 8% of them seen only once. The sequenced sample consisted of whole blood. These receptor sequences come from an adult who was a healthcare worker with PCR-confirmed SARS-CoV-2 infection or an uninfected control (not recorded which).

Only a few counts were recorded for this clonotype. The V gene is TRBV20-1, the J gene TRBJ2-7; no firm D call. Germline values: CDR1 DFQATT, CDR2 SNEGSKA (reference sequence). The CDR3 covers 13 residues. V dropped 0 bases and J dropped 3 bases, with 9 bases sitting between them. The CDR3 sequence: CSARDIRSYEQYF. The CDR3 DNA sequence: TGCAGTGCTAGAGACATAAGGAGCTACGAGCAGTACTTC.

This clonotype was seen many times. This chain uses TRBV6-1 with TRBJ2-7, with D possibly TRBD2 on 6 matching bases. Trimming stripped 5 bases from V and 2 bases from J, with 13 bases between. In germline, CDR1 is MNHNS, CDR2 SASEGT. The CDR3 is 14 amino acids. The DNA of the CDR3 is TGTGCCAGCAGTAAGGAGGGCCCTACCTACGAGCAGTACTTC. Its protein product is CASSKEGPTYEQYF.

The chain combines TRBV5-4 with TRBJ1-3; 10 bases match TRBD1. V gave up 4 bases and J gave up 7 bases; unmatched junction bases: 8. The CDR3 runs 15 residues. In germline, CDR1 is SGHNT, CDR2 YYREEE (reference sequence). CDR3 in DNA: TGTGCCAGCAGCAATCCGGGACAGGGGACGAACACCATATATTTT. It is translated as CASSNPGQGTNTIYF.

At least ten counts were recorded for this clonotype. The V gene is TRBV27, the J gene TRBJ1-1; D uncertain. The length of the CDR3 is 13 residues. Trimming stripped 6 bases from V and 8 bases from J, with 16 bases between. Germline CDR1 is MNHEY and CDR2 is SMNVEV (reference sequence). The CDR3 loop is CASRSPGVLEAFF. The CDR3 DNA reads TGTGCCAGCAGGTCTCCCGGGGTCCTCGAAGCTTTCTTT.

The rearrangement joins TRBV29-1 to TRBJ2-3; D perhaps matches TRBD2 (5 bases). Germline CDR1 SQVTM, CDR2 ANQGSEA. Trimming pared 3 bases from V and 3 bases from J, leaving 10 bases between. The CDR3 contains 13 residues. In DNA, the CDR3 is TGCAGCGTTGAGTTGGGCGGGACAGATACGCAGTATTTT. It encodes CSVELGGTDTQYF.

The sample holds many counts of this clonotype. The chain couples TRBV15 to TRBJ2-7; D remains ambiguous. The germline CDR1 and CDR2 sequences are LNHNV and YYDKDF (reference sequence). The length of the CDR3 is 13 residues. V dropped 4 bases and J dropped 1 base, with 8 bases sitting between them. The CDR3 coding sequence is TGTGCCACCAGCACTCGCGCATCCTACGAGCAGTACTTC. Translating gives CATSTRASYEQYF. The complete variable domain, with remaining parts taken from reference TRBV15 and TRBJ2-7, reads DAMVIQNPRYQVTQFGKPVTLSCSQTLNHNVMYWYQQKSSQAPKLLFHYYDKDFNNEADTPDNFQSRRPNTSFCFLDIRSPGLGDTAMYLCATSTRASYEQYFGPGTRLTVT.

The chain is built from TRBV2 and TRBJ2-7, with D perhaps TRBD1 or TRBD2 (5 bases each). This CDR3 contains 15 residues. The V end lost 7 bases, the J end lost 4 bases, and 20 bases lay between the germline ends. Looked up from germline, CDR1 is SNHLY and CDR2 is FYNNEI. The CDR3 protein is CASNGAGLEGYEQYF. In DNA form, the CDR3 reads TGTGCCAGCAACGGGGCGGGCCTTGAGGGTTACGAGCAGTACTTC.

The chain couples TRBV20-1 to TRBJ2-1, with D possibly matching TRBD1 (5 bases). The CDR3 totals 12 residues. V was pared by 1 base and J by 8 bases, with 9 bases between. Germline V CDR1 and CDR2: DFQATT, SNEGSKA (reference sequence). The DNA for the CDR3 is TGCAGTGCTAGAGGCCAGGGTTATGAGCAGTTCTTC. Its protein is CSARGQGYEQFF.

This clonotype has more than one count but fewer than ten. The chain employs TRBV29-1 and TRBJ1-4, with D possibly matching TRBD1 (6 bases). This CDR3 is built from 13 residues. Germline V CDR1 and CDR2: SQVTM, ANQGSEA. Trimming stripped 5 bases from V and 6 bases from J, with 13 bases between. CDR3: CSVFGQGYEKLFF. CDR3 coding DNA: TGCAGCGTTTTTGGCCAGGGGTATGAAAAACTGTTTTTT.

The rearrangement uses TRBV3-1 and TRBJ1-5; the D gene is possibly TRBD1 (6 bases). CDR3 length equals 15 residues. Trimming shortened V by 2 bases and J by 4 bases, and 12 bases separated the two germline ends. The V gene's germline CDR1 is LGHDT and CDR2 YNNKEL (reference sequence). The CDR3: CASSQRARGNQPQHF. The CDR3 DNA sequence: TGTGCCAGCAGCCAAAGAGCGAGGGGGAATCAGCCCCAGCATTTT.

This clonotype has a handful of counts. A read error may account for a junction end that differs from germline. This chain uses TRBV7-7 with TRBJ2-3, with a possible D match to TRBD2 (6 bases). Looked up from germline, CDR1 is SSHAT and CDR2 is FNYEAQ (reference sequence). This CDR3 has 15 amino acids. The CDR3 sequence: CASSSRAGSTDTQYF. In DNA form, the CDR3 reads TGTGCTAGCAGCTCCAGAGCGGGTTCAACAGATACGCAGTATTTT.

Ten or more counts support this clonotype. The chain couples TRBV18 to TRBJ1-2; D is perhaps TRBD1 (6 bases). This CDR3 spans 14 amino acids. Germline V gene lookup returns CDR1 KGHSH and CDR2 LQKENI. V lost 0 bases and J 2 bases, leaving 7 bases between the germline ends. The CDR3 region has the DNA TGTGCCAGCTCACCACCGACAGGCAACTATGGCTACACCTTC. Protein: CASSPPTGNYGYTF.

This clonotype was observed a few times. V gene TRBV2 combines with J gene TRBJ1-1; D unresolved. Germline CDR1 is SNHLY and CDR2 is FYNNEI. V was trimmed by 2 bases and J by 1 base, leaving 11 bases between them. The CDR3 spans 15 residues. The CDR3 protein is CASSEMEAANTEAFF. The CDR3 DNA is TGTGCCAGCAGTGAAATGGAGGCGGCGAACACTGAAGCTTTCTTT.

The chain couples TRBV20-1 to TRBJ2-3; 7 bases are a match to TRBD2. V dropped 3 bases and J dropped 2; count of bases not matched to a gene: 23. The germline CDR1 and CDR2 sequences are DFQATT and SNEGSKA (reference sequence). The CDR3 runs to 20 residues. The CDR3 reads CSASTWGDPLADFPTDTQYF. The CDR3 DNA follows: TGCAGTGCTAGTACGTGGGGGGACCCGCTAGCGGACTTCCCCACAGATACGCAGTATTTT.